The 10 T cell receptor beta chains below come from one sample, sequenced in a study of T cell repertoires in cytomegalovirus infection. MiXCR, applied by TCRdb to the reads, yields one record per CDR3 protein. The table includes 150,000 to 200,000 distinct CDR3 sequences, under 25% detected once. The sequenced sample was PBMCs. The receptor set was obtained from a human donor in good health (CMV status not recorded). Some clones in this sample may be carry-over from other donors' samples.

This clonotype was picked up many times. This chain links TRBV7-8 with TRBJ2-6, with D perhaps TRBD1 (6 bases). V lost 4 bases to trimming and J lost 0 bases, with 19 bases between them. Per germline, CDR1 SGHVS and CDR2 FQNEAQ. This CDR3 contains 19 residues. CDR3 residues: CASSSDDEDSHSGANVLTF. CDR3 DNA: TGTGCCAGCAGCTCGGACGATGAGGACAGTCACTCTGGGGCCAACGTCCTGACTTTC.

This clonotype has a handful of counts. This chain uses TRBV7-7 with TRBJ2-5; TRBD2 is a possible D gene (5 bases). Germline V gene data show CDR1 as SSHAT and CDR2 as FNYEAQ (reference sequence). V lost 4 bases, J lost 3 bases, and 9 bases lay in between. This CDR3 region has 13 residues. CDR3 nucleotides: TGTGCCAGCAGCTCGGACTTGGAAGAGACCCAGTACTTC. Amino acids: CASSSDLEETQYF.

CDR3 DNA: TGTGCCAGCAGCTTAGAGGTTTTACTAGCGGGGCACAATGAGCAGTTCTTC. Translated, it gives CASSLEVLLAGHNEQFF. V is TRBV7-4 and J is TRBJ2-1; 10 bases align to TRBD2. After removal of 1 base from V and 5 bases from J, the junction contained 8 bases not matched to a gene. Germline V lookup: CDR1 SGHVT, CDR2 SQSDAQ. This CDR3 contains 17 residues.

The chain is built from TRBV5-1 and TRBJ2-3; 15 positions match TRBD2. Germline CDR1 reads SGHRS; CDR2 reads YFSETQ. The CDR3 is 18 residues long. Trimming cost V 0 bases and J 4 bases; bases outside gene matches: 6. CDR3 nucleotide sequence: TGCGCCAGCAGCTTGGAAGGGACTAGCGGGAGGAGGGCAGATACGCAGTATTTT. It yields the protein CASSLEGTSGRRADTQYF.

This clonotype has a count of ten or more. The chain recombines TRBV7-3 with TRBJ2-3; 9 positions agree with TRBD2. The CDR3 length is 16 residues. Germline V lookup: CDR1 SGHTA, CDR2 FQGTGA. The V gene end was trimmed by 2 bases and the J gene end by 3 bases; junction bases not matched to a gene: 6. In DNA, the CDR3 is TGTGCCAGCAGCTTACGGCTAGCGGGAATAACAGATACGCAGTATTTT. Residues: CASSLRLAGITDTQYF.

There are many counts of this clonotype. V is TRBV19 and J is TRBJ1-2; D is ambiguous. Trimming cost V 5 bases and J 2 bases, with 18 bases left between them. Germline assignment: CDR1 LNHDA and CDR2 SQIVND (reference sequence). The length of the CDR3 is 16 residues. CDR3 region: CASSDSVRRRNYGYTF. In DNA, the CDR3 is TGTGCCAGTAGTGATTCGGTGCGGAGACGGAACTATGGCTACACCTTC.

Written as DNA, the CDR3 is TGTGCCAGCAGTTACTCACTAGCGGAGAGCTCCTACGAGCAGTACTTC. It specifies CASSYSLAESSYEQYF. The chain recombines TRBV6-2 or TRBV6-3 with TRBJ2-7, with TRBD2 matching 8 bases. V shed 0 bases and J 0 bases; nucleotides not matched to a gene: 4. Germline CDR1 and CDR2: MNHEY and SVGEGT. The CDR3 is made up of 16 amino acids.

This clonotype was seen many times. V gene TRBV28 combines with J gene TRBJ2-2; TRBD1 is a possible D gene (5 bases). The V gene lost 7 bases and the J gene lost 3 bases, with 15 bases spanning the gap. Germline assignment: CDR1 MDHEN and CDR2 SYDVKM. This CDR3 comprises 15 residues. CDR3 protein: CASTQATRDTGELFF. The CDR3 DNA follows: TGTGCCAGCACCCAAGCCACCAGGGACACCGGGGAGCTGTTTTTT.

The table lists this clonotype with many counts. The chain uses TRBV7-2 and TRBJ2-1; tentatively, D is TRBD1 (6 bases). The ends were cut back, 3 bases at V and 9 bases at J, with 15 bases in the middle. The CDR3 extends over 14 amino acids. Germline CDR1 is SGHTA and CDR2 is FQGNSA. CDR3 residues: CASSFQTGTPEQFF. The CDR3 DNA reads as TGTGCCAGCAGCTTCCAGACAGGAACGCCTGAGCAGTTCTTC.

This clonotype was seen only a few times. This chain connects TRBV12-3 or TRBV12-4 to TRBJ2-1; D ambiguous. The CDR3 loop spans 11 amino acids. V was trimmed by 4 bases and J by 6 bases, leaving 4 bases between them. For the CDR3, the DNA is TGTGCCAGCAGTTCATTCAATGAGCAGTTCTTC. It codes for CASSSFNEQFF.